A single sample gave rise to the 18 T cell receptor beta chains below, sequenced in a study of blood T cell repertoires in COVID-19 (dated by TCRdb to the early 2020s). The library was obtained by the immunoSEQ multiplex PCR assay. What TCRdb holds here is the immuneACCESS table cut down to in-frame rearrangements. Part of the clones is not present; checked against another copy, under half of the missing clones reflect an unresolved V gene, and the others are unexplained. This sample gives about 210,000 clones in total; 70% to 90% of them show up just once. Less than 8% of the sample is taken by the ten largest. Sequencing was carried out using peripheral blood. Receptor source: a woman aged 45-65 years with active or convalescent COVID-19.

The chain couples TRBV29-1 to TRBJ1-1, with 7 nucleotides matching TRBD1. The junction had 17 bases not matched to a gene; V was cut back by 6 bases and J by 4 bases. The CDR3 has 16 residues. Germline CDR1 is SQVTM and CDR2 is ANQGSEA. CDR3 residues: CSVNRDSPLVSTEAFF. The CDR3 nucleotides read TGCAGCGTGAACAGGGACAGCCCTCTTGTGAGCACTGAAGCTTTCTTT.

The J gene is TRBJ2-1, the V gene TRBV28; 10 bases are shared with TRBD2. Per the germline V gene, CDR1 is MDHEN and CDR2 is SYDVKM. The ends lost 5 bases at V and 2 bases at J; junction bases unmatched: 6. CDR3 length equals 16 residues. The CDR3 sequence is CASSTEAGGPYNEQFF. CDR3 DNA: TGTGCCAGCAGTACCGAAGCGGGAGGGCCCTACAATGAGCAGTTCTTC.

CDR3 DNA: TGTGCCAGCAGCTTACTGGCAGGGGGTGGGGACACTGAAGCTTTCTTT. Protein product: CASSLLAGGGDTEAFF. The chain employs TRBV7-9 and TRBJ1-1; the match to TRBD1 covers 7 bases. CDR3 length equals 16 residues. With V trimmed by 2 bases and J by 3 bases, 9 bases remained unmatched. CDR1 and CDR2 (germline): SEHNR, FQNEAQ (reference sequence).

The J gene is TRBJ2-2, the V gene TRBV24-1, with TRBD1 as a possible D gene (5 bases). The V gene lost 4 bases and the J gene lost 4 bases, with 15 bases spanning the gap. This CDR3 is 16 amino acids long. Germline CDR1 is KGHDR and CDR2 is SFDVKD. The CDR3 nucleotides read TGTGCCACCAGTGACCAACGGACACGGGTCACCGGGGAGCTGTTTTTT. Translating gives CATSDQRTRVTGELFF.

The chain links TRBV20-1 to TRBJ1-2; D uncertain. V dropped 3 bases and J dropped 2 bases, with 7 bases sitting between them. Per germline, CDR1 DFQATT and CDR2 SNEGSKA (reference sequence). The CDR3 sequence is 12 residues long. In nucleotides, the CDR3 is TGCAGTGCTAGTGGGCAGAACTATGGCTACACCTTC. Encoded protein: CSASGQNYGYTF.

The genes are TRBV5-6 and TRBJ2-2; 9 nucleotides align to TRBD1. The CDR3 has 17 residues. Germline CDR1 reads SGHDT; CDR2 reads YYEEEE. With V trimmed by 3 bases and J by 4 bases, 10 bases remained unmatched. CDR3 amino acids: CASSWGPGQGSTGELFF. CDR3 nucleotide sequence: TGTGCCAGCAGCTGGGGGCCGGGACAGGGTAGCACCGGGGAGCTGTTTTTT.

This chain links TRBV6-2 or TRBV6-3 with TRBJ2-7; 7 bases line up with TRBD1. Unmatched junction bases numbered 11, after V lost 4 bases and J lost 2 bases. CDR1 is MNHEY, CDR2 SVGEGT, per germline. This CDR3 contains 16 residues. In DNA, the CDR3 is TGTGCCAGCAGTTCGGGGACCGGGACAGAGGCCTACGAGCAGTACGTC. Encoded protein: CASSSGTGTEAYEQYV.

The chain joins TRBV2 to TRBJ1-2; D might be TRBD1 (5 bases). The CDR3 is 12 amino acids. With 6 bases removed from V and 3 bases from J, the gap between germline ends came to 8 bases. CDR1 and CDR2 from the germline V gene are SNHLY and FYNNEI. This CDR3 reads CASRAGHYGYTF. CDR3 nucleotides: TGTGCCAGCAGAGCAGGGCACTATGGCTACACCTTC.

The chain is built from TRBV11-3 and TRBJ2-2; 11 positions match TRBD2. Germline trimming cut 5 bases from V and 3 bases from J; bases unmatched to any gene: 2. CDR3 size: 15 residues. Germline values: CDR1 SGHNT, CDR2 YENEEA. The CDR3: CASSKTSGDTGELFF. Written as DNA, the CDR3 is TGTGCCAGCAGCAAGACTAGCGGGGACACCGGGGAGCTGTTTTTT. Full variable domain (rest looked up from reference TRBV11-3 and TRBJ2-2): EAGVVQSPRYKIIEKKQPVAFWCNPISGHNTLYWYLQNLGQGPELLIRYENEEAVDDSQLPKDRFSAERLKGVDSTLKIQPAELGDSAVYLCASSKTSGDTGELFFGEGSRLTVL.

V gene TRBV6-4 combines with J gene TRBJ2-1, with 7 bases matching TRBD2. After removal of 4 bases from V and 7 bases from J, the junction contained 7 bases not matched to a gene. The CDR3 contains 14 residues. The germline CDR1 and CDR2 sequences are MRHNA and SNTAGT. This chain's CDR3 is CASSARLGGNEQFF. The CDR3 nucleotides are TGTGCCAGCAGTGCCAGACTCGGGGGGAATGAGCAGTTCTTC.

The V gene is TRBV20-1, the J gene TRBJ2-1; 8 bases agree with TRBD2. This CDR3 region has 14 residues. V dropped 3 bases and J dropped 5; count of bases not matched to a gene: 6. Germline V gene lookup returns CDR1 DFQATT and CDR2 SNEGSKA (reference sequence). CDR3 protein: CSASHSGNDNEQFF. CDR3 DNA: TGCAGTGCTAGTCATAGCGGGAACGACAATGAGCAGTTCTTC.

The chain couples TRBV18 to TRBJ1-2; D not resolved. The CDR3 extends over 15 amino acids. The germline V gene has CDR1 KGHSH and CDR2 LQKENI. The V gene lost 3 bases and the J gene lost 0 bases, with 11 bases spanning the gap. The CDR3 DNA reads as TGTGCCAGCTCACCGCGCCCGCCCTCTAACTATGGCTACACCTTC. Amino acids: CASSPRPPSNYGYTF.

V is TRBV11-2 and J is TRBJ2-3; 9 nucleotides agree with TRBD2. The CDR3 totals 15 residues. V shed 0 bases and J 8 bases; nucleotides not matched to a gene: 6. The germline V gene encodes CDR1 SGHAT and CDR2 FQNNGV. This chain's CDR3 is CASSLEGSGSRTQYF. DNA of the CDR3: TGTGCCAGCAGCTTAGAAGGTAGCGGGAGTCGTACGCAGTATTTT.

J is TRBJ2-5 and V is TRBV18; D ambiguous. Trimming removed 3 bases at V and 3 bases at J, with 2 bases between. The CDR3 has 11 amino acids. CDR1 KGHSH and CDR2 LQKENI come from the germline V gene. The CDR3 spells CASSPKETQYF. The CDR3 DNA reads as TGTGCCAGCTCACCTAAAGAGACCCAGTACTTC.

Here the CDR3 DNA reads TGTGCCAGTAGTCCCCTAAGCGGTACCTACAATGAGCAGTTCTTC. This encodes CASSPLSGTYNEQFF. J is TRBJ2-1 and V is TRBV19; a weak D match, TRBD2 (5 bases). Per germline, CDR1 LNHDA and CDR2 SQIVND (reference sequence). This CDR3 contains 15 residues. V was trimmed by 5 bases and J by 2 bases, leaving 13 bases between them.

V is TRBV3-1 (or the pseudogene TRBV3-2) and J is TRBJ2-5, with 11 bases aligning to TRBD2. V shed 5 bases, J shed 2 bases, and the junction held 1 base outside the gene matches. CDR3 length: 14 residues. Germline V gene lookup returns CDR1 LGHDT and CDR2 YNNKEL (reference sequence). Here the CDR3 reads CASSLAGGQETQYF. The CDR3 DNA follows: TGTGCCAGCAGCTTAGCGGGGGGGCAAGAGACCCAGTACTTC.

The V call is TRBV19, the J call TRBJ1-1; no firm D call. V was pared by 3 bases and J by 1 base, with 9 bases between. The CDR3 contains 14 residues. Germline V gives CDR1 LNHDA, CDR2 SQIVND (reference sequence). CDR3 protein: CASSIRGGNTEAFF. The CDR3 DNA follows: TGTGCCAGTAGTATTCGAGGCGGGAACACTGAAGCTTTCTTT.

The chain has TRBV18 and TRBJ1-5; the D is unclear. CDR1 is KGHSH, CDR2 LQKENI, per germline. With 2 bases removed from V and 2 bases from J, the gap between germline ends came to 7 bases. This CDR3 is 14 amino acids long. DNA of the CDR3: TGTGCCAGCTCACCAGGGCTGGGCAATCAGCCCCAGCATTTT. Residues: CASSPGLGNQPQHF.